This T cell receptor (beta chain) was recorded in a study of T cell responses to AZD1222 COVID-19 vaccine. Notes on the study in general: Spike-specific TCR breadth and depth were elevated following two AZD1222 doses.

Losses at the gene ends were 0 bases for V and 8 bases for J; bases not matched to a gene: 10. The CDR3 is 16 residues long. Germline CDR1 and CDR2: LGHDT and YNNKEL (reference sequence). Profiled with immunoSEQ multiplex PCR; TCRdb holds only in-frame clones, not every one. This sample has 180,000 or so clones, with around 90% found just once. Turning to this clone: Its cognate antigen is unknown.

The receptor was isolated from an adult who received the AZD1222 COVID-19 vaccine. The chain carries TRBV3-1 (or the pseudogene TRBV3-2) and TRBJ2-1; 7 positions agree with TRBD2. The sample was peripheral blood, taken 28 days after the second AZD1222 dose. Written as DNA, the CDR3 is TGTGCCAGCAGCCAAGAGGGAGATACTAGCGTTTATGAGCAGTTCTTC. Protein sequence: CASSQEGDTSVYEQFF.